The clone carrying this T cell receptor (beta chain) was observed at least ten times. What it recognizes is unknown. RNA transcripts provided the source from which TCR beta CDR3 regions were amplified. The primer set for the first-round RT-PCR of the TCR CDR3 was HTBI. TCRdb itself ran the multiplex PCR reads through MiXCR, one entry per CDR3 protein. The sample lists hundreds of thousands of distinct CDR3 sequences; roughly 14% were seen once. The sample belongs to a study of T cells in Graves' hyperthyroidism and ophthalmopathy. General observations from the study: Prediction of ophthalmopathy progression came a median roughly 6.6 months pre-onset.

The length of the CDR3 is 14 residues. V dropped 7 bases and J dropped 0 bases, with 16 bases sitting between them. Germline lookup yields CDR1 SQVTM and CDR2 ANQGSEA. V gene TRBV29-1 combines with J gene TRBJ2-7; D possibly corresponds to TRBD2 (6 bases). This clonotype was sampled from a woman aged 40 to 50 with Graves' ophthalmopathy. The specimen sequenced was blood. CDR3 nucleotide sequence: TGCAGCGCTCGACGGGGACTCTACTCCTACGAGCAGTACTTC. Translated: CSARRGLYSYEQYF.